This T cell receptor beta chain appears in the sequencing data of a study of OX40 agonist ivuxolimab in advanced cancers. Study-wide context: As their treatment, patients were administered ivuxolimab, an agonistic anti-OX40 (CD134) antibody.

Study-wide results and limits: CD4+ and CD8+ blood T cells expanded clonally by week 6 at 0.1 to 3.0 mg/kg. Averaged across samples, CD8+ T cells carried more expanded clones than CD4+ did.

To note about this clone: What it binds is unknown.

From germline, CDR1 is SGHDT and CDR2 YYEEEE. This CDR3 is 15 amino acids long. After removal of 4 bases from V and 6 bases from J, the junction contained 5 bases not matched to a gene. Sequencing used immunoSEQ multiplex PCR; TCRdb keeps in-frame clones, though not all of them. The table records about 75,000 clones, roughly nine tenths of them present only once. Exclusion applied to patients with autoimmune disease history or systemic immunosuppression. The chain uses TRBV5-6 and TRBJ2-1; 12 nucleotides align to TRBD2. The sample was CD4+ or CD8+ T cells sorted from blood, taken in a trial of the OX40 agonist ivuxolimab. This TCR was sampled from an adult with an advanced solid tumor such as melanoma, head and neck, liver or kidney cancer. The DNA of the CDR3 is TGTGCCAGCAGCATGGGACTAGCGGGCATCAATGAGCAGTTCTTC. It encodes CASSMGLAGINEQFF. The full variable domain, in which reference TRBV5-6 and TRBJ2-1 provide the parts outside the CDR3, is DAGVTQSPTHLIKTRGQQVTLRCSPKSGHDTVSWYQQALGQGPQFIFQYYEEEERQRGNFPDRFSGHQFPNYSSELNVNALLLGDSALYLCASSMGLAGINEQFFGPGTRLTVL.